The clone carrying this T cell receptor (beta chain) was counted only a few times. Original methodology: Using reference gene primer amplification, nucleated cell counts were estimated. Method: immunoSEQ multiplex PCR; TCRdb's copy keeps in-frame clones and lacks some. That table is the source of V, J and clone size, and D and trimming were worked out from the DNA. Of over 100,000 clones in the sample, about four fifths are singletons; the top ten hold 4.5%. These data come from a study of blood T cell repertoires in COVID-19. For the study at large: Spain, Italy and the United States supplied samples that represented acute and convalescent COVID-19. T cells, B-cell-depleted T cells, or PBMCs provided the cDNA or gDNA that served as material.

V was shortened by 3 bases and J by 1 base, with 10 bases between the two germline ends. The CDR3 length is 15 residues. Per germline, CDR1 SGHRS and CDR2 YFSETQ. The material sequenced was peripheral blood. This TCR came from a human donor in a cohort sampled during active COVID-19. The chain recombines TRBV5-1 with TRBJ2-2; D gene ambiguous. The CDR3 DNA reads TGCGCCAGCAGCTCTTCCCTTCTGAACACCGGGGAGCTGTTTTTT. Its protein product is CASSSSLLNTGELFF.